These 11 T cell receptor beta chains were sequenced from one sample in a study of shared clonotypes between healthy human individuals. Only CD45RO-negative cells positively selected for CCR7 counted as naive CD8 cells, so terminally differentiated effector memory CD45RA+ cells were excluded. Data came from immunoSEQ multiplex PCR; TCRdb stores just in-frame clones and leaves some out. The table shows about 1.9 million clones, with roughly 95% occurring only once. The sequencing input was naive CD8+ T cells from PBMCs. Receptor source: a man aged 18 to 30 in good health. Some clones in this sample may be carry-over from other donors' samples.

The rearrangement uses TRBV7-9 and TRBJ2-7; 9 bases map to TRBD1. After removal of 3 bases from V and 5 bases from J, the junction contained 5 bases not matched to a gene. The CDR3 extends over 14 amino acids. Germline assignment: CDR1 SEHNR and CDR2 FQNEAQ (reference sequence). This chain's CDR3 is CASSFGTGFDEQYF. CDR3 nucleotides: TGTGCCAGCAGCTTCGGGACAGGGTTCGACGAGCAGTACTTC.

This chain uses TRBV19 with TRBJ2-1; D call uncertain. V lost 3 bases to trimming and J lost 5 bases, with 5 bases between them. This CDR3 has 12 residues. Germline V gene data show CDR1 as LNHDA and CDR2 as SQIVND (reference sequence). The CDR3 sequence is CASSIINNEQFF. In DNA form, the CDR3 reads TGTGCCAGTAGTATCATAAACAATGAGCAGTTCTTC.

This chain connects TRBV6-1 to TRBJ1-5; 7 bases agree with TRBD1. CDR3 length: 15 amino acids. Germline V lookup: CDR1 MNHNS, CDR2 SASEGT. After removal of 11 bases from V and 3 bases from J, the junction contained 13 bases not matched to a gene. This CDR3 is CACGFGQDPNQPQHF. The CDR3 nucleotides read TGTGCCTGCGGGTTCGGACAGGACCCCAATCAGCCCCAGCATTTT.

The gene calls are TRBV23-1 and TRBJ2-7; D is possibly TRBD2 (6 bases). TRBV23-1 is identified as an open reading frame with a role that is uncertain. The germline V and J ends were trimmed by 1 base and 3 bases, with 19 bases remaining between them. This CDR3 spans 17 amino acids. CDR3 region: CASSQLRFRRRGYEQYF. The CDR3 region has the DNA TGCGCCAGCAGTCAATTGCGGTTTAGAAGGCGGGGCTACGAGCAGTACTTC.

CDR3 amino acids: CASSFDRANSPLHF. The CDR3, as DNA: TGTGCCAGCAGCTTCGACAGGGCGAATTCACCCCTCCACTTT. The chain uses TRBV5-6 and TRBJ1-6; 7 nucleotides align to TRBD1. The CDR3 spans 14 residues. V shed 2 bases, J shed 7 bases, and the junction held 3 bases outside the gene matches. The V gene's germline CDR1 is SGHDT and CDR2 YYEEEE.

The chain uses TRBV27 and TRBJ2-7; D ambiguous. The V gene lost 3 bases and the J gene lost 3 bases, with 9 bases spanning the gap. Germline values: CDR1 MNHEY, CDR2 SMNVEV (reference sequence). CDR3 length: 13 amino acids. The CDR3 DNA follows: TGTGCCAGCAGTTTGAACTCTTACTACGAGCAGTACTTC. Translated, it gives CASSLNSYYEQYF.

The chain employs TRBV7-6 and TRBJ2-1, with 7 nucleotides matching TRBD2. The J segment lost 7 bases and the V segment lost 0 bases, leaving 3 bases of the junction unmatched. The CDR3 length is 14 residues. From germline, CDR1 is SGHVS and CDR2 FNYEAQ. CDR3 protein: CASSLAGGPNEQFF. The CDR3 DNA sequence: TGTGCCAGCAGCTTAGCGGGAGGGCCGAATGAGCAGTTCTTC.

The CDR3 DNA follows: TGCGCCAGCAGATCCCTCAATGAGCAGTTCTTC. Translation: CASRSLNEQFF. The V call is TRBV10-2, the J call TRBJ2-1, with no clear D. Trimming shortened V by 6 bases and J by 6 bases, and 6 bases separated the two germline ends. CDR3 size: 11 residues. The germline V gene has CDR1 WSHSY and CDR2 SAAADI.

This CDR3 reads CASSFAGLEQYF. Written as DNA, the CDR3 is TGTGCCAGCAGCTTCGCAGGGCTCGAGCAGTACTTC. The rearrangement uses TRBV5-6 and TRBJ2-7; a weak D match, TRBD1 (5 bases). V lost 2 bases to trimming and J lost 6 bases, with 9 bases between them. In germline, CDR1 is SGHDT, CDR2 YYEEEE. This CDR3 contains 12 residues.

The chain has TRBV7-9 and TRBJ1-1; no reliable D call. The CDR3 consists of 14 residues. CDR1 is SEHNR, CDR2 FQNEAQ, per germline (reference sequence). V lost 4 bases, J lost 5 bases, and 14 bases lay in between. This chain's CDR3 is CASSSAGDGTEAFF. The CDR3 region has the DNA TGTGCCAGCAGCTCCGCGGGAGACGGGACTGAAGCTTTCTTT.

DNA for the CDR3: TGTGCCAGTAGTAAGGGACAGGGGCCGTTCTATGGCTACACCTTC. Its protein product is CASSKGQGPFYGYTF. The chain joins TRBV19 to TRBJ1-2; 10 positions agree with TRBD1. Germline V gene sequence: CDR1 LNHDA, CDR2 SQIVND (reference sequence). This CDR3 contains 15 residues. Unmatched junction bases numbered 6, after V lost 4 bases and J lost 4 bases.